This is a list of T cell receptor beta chains from one sample in a study of cytomegalovirus exposure and HLA in healthy donors. The assay was immunoSEQ multiplex PCR, and TCRdb's table has in-frame clones only and misses some. The table includes fewer than 250,000 clones, over 80% detected once. Sequenced input: PBMCs. Source of these receptors: a boy aged 2 to 10 in good health and CMV-seronegative. CDR3s include the opening cysteine and the closing phenylalanine or tryptophan. D genes are given only for firm matches. The listing skips clone size in some rows; elsewhere it reads once, few, many or a size class.

V: TRBV6-1
size: NA
D: TRBD2
J: TRBJ2-7
CDR3: CASSEQRGACEQYF
DNA: TGTGCCAGCAGTGAGCAGCGGGGGGCCTGCGAGCAGTACTTC

V: TRBV30
size: NA
D: NA
J: TRBJ2-3
CDR3: CAWSVGGPGSTDTQYF
DNA: TGTGCCTGGAGTGTGGGAGGTCCGGGTAGCACAGATACGCAGTATTTT

V: TRBV6-1
size: NA
D: NA
J: TRBJ1-2
CDR3: CASFTGINYGYTF
DNA: TGTGCCAGTTTCACAGGGATCAACTATGGCTACACCTTC

V: TRBV10-3
size: NA
D: TRBD1
J: TRBJ2-7
CDR3: CAISGKGAVSYEQYF
DNA: TGTGCCATCAGTGGGAAGGGGGCGGTCTCCTACGAGCAGTACTTC

V: TRBV29-1
size: NA
D: TRBD1
J: TRBJ1-2
CDR3: CSAGQGGGYTF
DNA: TGCAGCGCAGGACAGGGGGGTGGCTACACCTTC

V: TRBV7-9
size: NA
D: NA
J: TRBJ2-5
CDR3: CASSLAGSQETQYF
DNA: TGTGCCAGCAGCTTAGCCGGGAGCCAAGAGACCCAGTACTTC

V: TRBV6-4
size: NA
D: NA
J: TRBJ1-6
CDR3: CASSESGRNSPLHF
DNA: TGTGCCAGCAGTGAGTCAGGGCGGAATTCACCCCTCCACTTT

V: TRBV5-1
size: NA
D: TRBD2
J: TRBJ2-1
CDR3: CASSQWTSGGTYNEQFF
DNA: TGCGCCAGCAGCCAATGGACTAGCGGGGGGACATACAATGAGCAGTTCTTC

V: TRBV7-9
size: NA
D: TRBD1
J: TRBJ2-1
CDR3: CASSTVDRVGDNEQFF
DNA: TGTGCCAGCAGCACAGTCGACAGGGTCGGGGACAATGAGCAGTTCTTC

V: TRBV5-4
size: few
D: NA
J: TRBJ1-3
CDR3: CASSLRGSGNTIYF
DNA: TGTGCCAGCAGCTTGCGGGGCTCTGGAAACACCATATATTTT

V: TRBV25-1
size: NA
D: TRBD1
J: TRBJ2-2
CDR3: CASRSGTGETGELFF
DNA: TGTGCCAGCAGATCCGGGACAGGGGAAACCGGGGAGCTGTTTTTT

V: TRBV19
size: NA
D: TRBD1
J: TRBJ1-1
CDR3: CATSVGTVNTEAFF
DNA: TGTGCCACCTCGGTCGGGACAGTGAACACTGAAGCTTTCTTT

V: TRBV2
size: NA
D: NA
J: TRBJ1-1
CDR3: CASSGGGGTEAFF
DNA: TGTGCCAGCTCCGGCGGGGGGGGGACTGAAGCTTTCTTT

V: TRBV12-5
size: NA
D: TRBD1
J: TRBJ2-3
CDR3: CASGSRQGGSTDTQYF
DNA: TGTGCTAGTGGTTCCAGACAGGGTGGAAGCACAGATACGCAGTATTTT

V: TRBV19
size: NA
D: NA
J: TRBJ1-3
CDR3: CASSPVGSGNTIYF
DNA: TGTGCCAGTAGTCCGGTCGGGTCTGGAAACACCATATATTTT

V: TRBV9
size: NA
D: TRBD2
J: TRBJ2-3
CDR3: CASSVRHLSPGLAGSTDTQYF
DNA: TGTGCCAGCAGCGTTAGACATTTATCCCCGGGACTAGCGGGAAGCACAGATACGCAGTATTTT

V: TRBV2
size: NA
D: TRBD2
J: TRBJ2-1
CDR3: CASRSPRAGGLNEQFF
DNA: TGTGCCAGCAGGTCCCCCCGGGCGGGAGGATTGAATGAGCAGTTCTTC

V: TRBV7-9
size: NA
D: TRBD1
J: TRBJ2-5
CDR3: CASSSRDRGLGETQYF
DNA: TGTGCCAGCAGCTCCCGGGACAGGGGGCTTGGAGAGACCCAGTACTTC

V: TRBV18
size: NA
D: NA
J: TRBJ2-7
CDR3: CASSARKSGDEQYF
DNA: TGTGCCAGCTCAGCGCGCAAGTCGGGTGACGAGCAGTACTTC

V: TRBV7-6
size: NA
D: TRBD1
J: TRBJ2-7
CDR3: CASSFGQGGDEQYF
DNA: TGTGCCAGCAGCTTCGGACAGGGCGGTGACGAGCAGTACTTC

V: TRBV5-4
size: once
D: TRBD1
J: TRBJ1-1
CDR3: CASRGAGQGNTEAFF
DNA: TGTGCCAGCAGGGGAGCGGGACAGGGGAACACTGAAGCTTTCTTT

V: TRBV27
size: few
D: TRBD1
J: TRBJ1-1
CDR3: CASSLNSRGWDTEAFF
DNA: TGTGCCAGCAGTTTAAACTCCAGGGGGTGGGACACTGAAGCTTTCTTT

V: TRBV5-6
size: NA
D: TRBD1
J: TRBJ2-7
CDR3: CASSSARTGRYEQYF
DNA: TGTGCCAGCAGCTCGGCCCGGACAGGGAGGTACGAGCAGTACTTC

V: TRBV15
size: NA
D: TRBD1
J: TRBJ2-1
CDR3: CATSRQGNNEQFF
DNA: TGTGCCACCTCTCGACAGGGGAACAATGAGCAGTTCTTC

V: TRBV7-6
size: once
D: TRBD1
J: TRBJ2-2
CDR3: CASSLSRGTNTGELFF
DNA: TGTGCCAGCAGCTTAAGCAGGGGGACGAACACCGGGGAGCTGTTTTTT

V: TRBV2
size: NA
D: TRBD2
J: TRBJ2-5
CDR3: CASKQLAGVQETQYF
DNA: TGTGCCAGCAAACAACTAGCGGGGGTACAAGAGACCCAGTACTTC

V: TRBV19
size: NA
D: NA
J: TRBJ2-1
CDR3: CASWNRFDEQFF
DNA: TGTGCCAGTTGGAACAGGTTCGATGAGCAGTTCTTC

V: TRBV7-9
size: NA
D: NA
J: TRBJ1-1
CDR3: CASIRGTSEAFF
DNA: TGTGCCAGCATCCGAGGGACAAGTGAAGCTTTCTTT

V: TRBV6-1
size: NA
D: TRBD2
J: TRBJ2-7
CDR3: CASSRLAGEHEQYF
DNA: TGTGCCAGCAGTAGACTAGCGGGAGAACACGAGCAGTACTTC

V: TRBV5-1
size: NA
D: TRBD1
J: TRBJ2-5
CDR3: CASSSMTGTETQYF
DNA: TGCGCCAGCAGCTCGATGACAGGGACAGAGACCCAGTACTTC

V: TRBV5-1
size: NA
D: NA
J: TRBJ1-1
CDR3: CASSLEGSSTEAFF
DNA: TGCGCCAGCAGCTTGGAAGGTAGCTCTACTGAAGCTTTCTTT

V: TRBV2
size: NA
D: TRBD2
J: TRBJ2-7
CDR3: CASSSGTSGAYEQYF
DNA: TGTGCCAGCAGTTCCGGGACTAGCGGGGCCTACGAGCAGTACTTC

V: TRBV5-6
size: NA
D: TRBD1
J: TRBJ1-2
CDR3: CASSLFTVNRGDGYTF
DNA: TGTGCCAGCAGCTTGTTCACTGTGAACAGGGGCGACGGCTACACCTTC

V: TRBV6-6
size: few
D: NA
J: TRBJ1-2
CDR3: CASSPMAGADYGYTF
DNA: TGTGCCAGCAGTCCCATGGCGGGGGCGGACTATGGCTACACCTTC

V: TRBV6-1
size: NA
D: NA
J: TRBJ1-2
CDR3: CASIGGATASGYTF
DNA: TGTGCCAGCATAGGGGGGGCCACCGCCTCTGGCTACACCTTC

V: TRBV29-1
size: few
D: NA
J: TRBJ2-7
CDR3: CSAEGRGYEQYF
DNA: TGCAGCGCCGAAGGCAGGGGCTACGAGCAGTACTTC

V: TRBV4-1
size: NA
D: NA
J: TRBJ2-5
CDR3: CASSGGAYQETQYF
DNA: TGCGCCAGCAGCGGGGGGGCTTACCAAGAGACCCAGTACTTC

V: TRBV2
size: NA
D: NA
J: TRBJ1-5
CDR3: CASGWGSTGNQPQHF
DNA: TGTGCCTCAGGCTGGGGCAGTACGGGCAATCAGCCCCAGCATTTT

V: TRBV19
size: NA
D: NA
J: TRBJ2-7
CDR3: CASSSQRAMGEQYF
DNA: TGTGCCAGTAGTAGTCAGAGGGCAATGGGGGAGCAGTACTTC

V: TRBV6-1
size: NA
D: NA
J: TRBJ2-7
CDR3: CASRAARYPYEQYF
DNA: TGTGCCAGCAGAGCGGCCCGATATCCCTACGAGCAGTACTTC

V: TRBV7-9
size: NA
D: TRBD2
J: TRBJ2-1
CDR3: CASSPTGGMNNEQFF
DNA: TGTGCCAGCAGCCCCACGGGGGGGATGAACAATGAGCAGTTCTTC

V: TRBV5-4
size: NA
D: NA
J: TRBJ2-1
CDR3: CASSLALGHHSYNEQFF
DNA: TGTGCCAGCAGCTTGGCTTTGGGCCACCACTCCTACAATGAGCAGTTCTTC

V: TRBV7-9
size: few
D: NA
J: TRBJ1-3
CDR3: CASSPRTVGNTIYF
DNA: TGTGCCAGCAGCCCCCGGACAGTAGGAAACACCATATATTTT

V: TRBV10-3
size: NA
D: TRBD1
J: TRBJ2-1
CDR3: CAISKGTGGSSYNEQFF
DNA: TGTGCCATCAGTAAGGGAACAGGGGGCAGCTCCTACAATGAGCAGTTCTTC

V: TRBV6-6
size: NA
D: NA
J: TRBJ2-1
CDR3: CASSYSAEQFF
DNA: TGTGCCAGCAGTTACTCGGCAGAGCAGTTCTTC

V: TRBV5-6
size: NA
D: TRBD2
J: TRBJ2-5
CDR3: CASSPLGRGGLEETQYF
DNA: TGTGCCAGCAGCCCTCTGGGGCGGGGGGGCCTCGAGGAGACCCAGTACTTC

V: TRBV2
size: NA
D: TRBD1
J: TRBJ1-3
CDR3: CASSVPSPPGQGFSGNTIYF
DNA: TGTGCCAGCAGCGTCCCGAGCCCCCCGGGACAGGGGTTCTCTGGAAACACCATATATTTT

V: TRBV5-4
size: NA
D: NA
J: TRBJ2-6
CDR3: CALKGASGSGANVLTF
DNA: TGTGCTCTCAAGGGGGCTAGCGGGTCTGGGGCCAACGTCCTGACTTTC

V: TRBV7-7
size: NA
D: TRBD1
J: TRBJ2-1
CDR3: CASSRLDRANEQFF
DNA: TGTGCTAGCAGTCGACTGGACAGGGCCAATGAGCAGTTCTTC

V: TRBV6-1
size: NA
D: NA
J: TRBJ1-5
CDR3: CASSEGRYQPQHF
DNA: TGTGCCAGCAGTGAAGGTCGTTATCAGCCCCAGCATTTT

V: TRBV30
size: NA
D: TRBD2
J: TRBJ2-7
CDR3: CAWRDAGGDYEQYF
DNA: TGTGCCTGGAGAGATGCGGGAGGGGACTACGAGCAGTACTTC

V: TRBV5-6
size: NA
D: TRBD1
J: TRBJ2-7
CDR3: CASSSTGTGVSYEQYF
DNA: TGTGCCAGCAGCTCCACCGGGACAGGGGTCTCCTACGAGCAGTACTTC

V: TRBV11-3
size: NA
D: NA
J: TRBJ2-2
CDR3: CASSLSGPNTGELFF
DNA: TGTGCCAGCAGCTTAAGCGGTCCGAACACCGGGGAGCTGTTTTTT

V: TRBV5-6
size: NA
D: TRBD1
J: TRBJ2-3
CDR3: CASRTGGFTDTQYF
DNA: TGTGCCAGCAGGACAGGGGGATTCACAGATACGCAGTATTTT